This TCR beta chain was retrieved from a study of T-cell memory formation after mild COVID-19. Study-wide results and limits: Detection of some responders pre-infection suggested pre-existing cross-reactive memory T cells participated.

Looked up from germline, CDR1 is SGHAT and CDR2 is FQNNGV. The V and J ends lost 4 bases and 0 bases respectively, with 12 bases between them. The CDR3 loop spans 15 amino acids. This clonotype was seen more than once but under ten times. The antigen is unknown. TCRdb fed the 5' RACE reads into MiXCR, producing one record per CDR3 protein. The table includes about 290,000 distinct CDR3 sequences, about 16% detected once. The chain couples TRBV11-2 to TRBJ1-1; tentatively, D is TRBD1 (6 bases). This TCR came from a man aged 18-30 years who had mild COVID-19 (a few samples of this study predate the infection). Cell type and time point are not known. The material sequenced was PBMCs or a T cell subset sorted from them (not recorded which). CDR3 nucleotide sequence: TGTGCCAGCAGCTCAACCCAGGGGCTGAACACTGAAGCTTTCTTT. It encodes CASSSTQGLNTEAFF. The variable domain in full, with the rest retrieved from reference TRBV11-2 and TRBJ1-1, is EAGVAQSPRYKIIEKRQSVAFWCNPISGHATLYWYQQILGQGPKLLIQFQNNGVVDDSQLPKDRFSAERLKGVDSTLKIQPAKLEDSAVYLCASSSTQGLNTEAFFGQGTRLTVV.